Given below is one T cell receptor beta chain in context. The antigen is unknown. The entry originates in a study of CD8+ T cells in alopecia areata. Across the study: Oral tofacitinib, 5 to 10 mg twice daily, was given in an open-label trial. Severity scoring for treated patients was based on the percentage of affected scalp area. Findings and caveats of the study: Higher clonality and more expanded CD8+ clones appeared in lesional than normal scalp.

Sequencing relied on a cDNA template that was reverse transcribed from extracted RNA. TCRdb keeps only in-frame clones here, not all; method: immunoSEQ multiplex PCR. This table holds around 100,000 clones, approximately 70% found once. Trimming left V 2 bases short and J 6 bases short, with 13 bases between. This CDR3 is 14 amino acids long. Looked up from germline, CDR1 is MNHNS and CDR2 is SASEGT. The treatment denotes: oral pan-JAK inhibitor, 5-10 mg twice daily. Collection of lesional scalp punch biopsies and peripheral blood was performed in alopecia areata patients. The receptor was derived from a human donor with alopecia areata. The V and J genes are TRBV6-1 and TRBJ1-2; D ambiguous. This material consisted of CD8+ T cells sorted from blood, taken at week 44, from a patient treated with tofacitinib. This chain's CDR3 is CASSEHSERDGYTF. The CDR3 DNA follows: TGTGCCAGCAGTGAACATAGTGAAAGGGATGGCTACACCTTC.